This is a list of T cell receptor beta chains from one sample in a study of blood T cell repertoires in COVID-19. TCRdb's table, derived via immunoSEQ multiplex PCR, lists solely in-frame clones and lacks some. The table lists about 240,000 clones, about 88% of them singletons. The sample consisted of peripheral blood. These receptors all come from a woman in her seventies with active or convalescent COVID-19. Both conserved end residues are part of each CDR3. The listing skips clone size in some rows; elsewhere it reads once, few, many or a size class.

-	TRBV6-5	TRBJ2-1	CASNIAGGGEQFF
-	TRBV4-1	TRBJ1-2	CASSQDPGPYGYTF
-	TRBV7-9	TRBJ2-3	CASSLLRGGSTDTQYF
-	TRBV6-1	TRBJ2-5	CASSGVSAAGDKTQYF
-	TRBV28	TRBJ2-1	CASSSPYNEQFF
-	TRBV27	TRBJ1-3	CASSLERSSSGNTIYF
-	TRBV4-3	TRBJ2-7	CASSQGLGSSYEQYF
-	TRBV12-3/TRBV12-4	TRBJ2-1	CASSLLANEQFF
-	TRBV12-3/TRBV12-4	TRBJ1-2	CASTRTGGYTF
-	TRBV5-1	TRBJ1-2	CASSLVYSGGAWDYGYTF
-	TRBV6-5	TRBJ1-1	CASGRGPNTEAFF
once	TRBV11-2	TRBJ1-5	CASSLRGAGSNQPQHF
-	TRBV6-2/TRBV6-3	TRBJ1-2	CASSTQGYGYTF
-	TRBV7-8	TRBJ2-5	CASSPQGAELETQYF
-	TRBV6-5	TRBJ1-5	CASGQANQPQHF
once	TRBV24-1	TRBJ2-2	CATSDLRQNTGELFF
-	TRBV18	TRBJ1-1	CASFTLAESTEAFF
-	TRBV5-1	TRBJ1-1	CASSWESRGTEAFF
-	TRBV15	TRBJ2-5	CATSRDRLGSGGQETQYF
once	TRBV19	TRBJ1-3	CASRSRAGPGNTIYF
-	TRBV25-1	TRBJ1-2	CASSEGQMDGGYTF
-	TRBV21-1	TRBJ1-5	CASSKALPTEGRGRAIDQPQHF
-	TRBV5-1	TRBJ2-2	CASSLGQGAANTGELFF
-	TRBV4-1	TRBJ2-1	CASSQFAATGTSSYNEQFF
-	TRBV6-6	TRBJ2-7	CASSPLPTGGGPGEQYF
once	TRBV7-9	TRBJ1-2	CASSISSGTIDGYTF
-	TRBV6-5	TRBJ2-7	CASSYQGQGDEQYF
-	TRBV10-3	TRBJ2-2	CAIDRGQVVTGELFF
-	TRBV18	TRBJ2-1	CASSPPGGVNEQFF
-	TRBV27	TRBJ1-4	CASSFLPTAPNEKLFF
-	TRBV7-2	TRBJ1-2	CASSDRWTGYTF
-	TRBV4-1	TRBJ1-5	CASSQEVTGGSNQPQHF
once	TRBV3-1/TRBV3-2	TRBJ2-1	CASSPLQGSSYNEQFF
-	TRBV5-3	TRBJ2-7	CARSFFSYRSRVEDEQYF
-	TRBV5-1	TRBJ2-5	CASSLARETQYF
-	TRBV5-6	TRBJ2-2	CASSPTGQGGTGELFF
-	TRBV29-1	TRBJ1-3	CSAHRQGAGNTIYF
-	TRBV19	TRBJ1-5	CASSQGVGNQPQHF
-	TRBV7-9	TRBJ1-3	CASSTSGNTIYF
-	TRBV10-3	TRBJ1-2	CAISERQGGYTF